The rows below give T cell receptor beta chains drawn from one sample of a study. TCRdb passed the 5' RACE reads through MiXCR, listing each CDR3 protein once. Here the sample spans fewer than 60,000 distinct CDR3 sequences, around a quarter being singletons. The sequenced material came from naive CD4+ T cells sorted from blood. The receptors stem from a female donor with breast cancer. CDR3s include the opening cysteine and the closing phenylalanine or tryptophan. D genes are given only for firm matches. The size of a clone is reported for some rows only, either as once, few or many, or as a class for expanded clones.

TRBJ1-1 | TRBD1 | - | TRBV7-2 | CASSPPGTGRTEAFF | TGTGCCAGCAGCCCCCCCGGGACAGGGAGGACTGAAGCTTTCTTT
TRBJ2-6 | - | - | TRBV30 | CAWSGRHRAGANVLTF | TGTGCCTGGAGTGGAAGGCACAGGGCTGGGGCCAACGTCCTGACTTTC
TRBJ1-3 | - | - | TRBV4-2 | CASGVDLGLPTGNTIYF | TGTGCCAGCGGAGTAGACTTGGGCCTACCGACGGGAAACACCATATATTTT
TRBJ1-1 | - | - | TRBV4-2 | CASSVTGSTEAFF | TGCGCCAGCAGCGTGACAGGAAGCACTGAAGCTTTCTTT
TRBJ2-1 | - | - | TRBV10-1 | CASGIGTQGDEQFF | TGCGCCAGCGGGATTGGGACGCAGGGCGATGAGCAGTTCTTC
TRBJ2-5 | - | - | TRBV20-1 | CSAIYPRQGRETQYF | TGCAGTGCTATTTACCCACGACAAGGGCGGGAGACCCAGTACTTC
TRBJ2-1 | - | - | TRBV24-1 | CATSDTGTSYNEQFF | TGTGCCACCAGTGATACGGGGACCTCCTACAATGAGCAGTTCTTC
TRBJ2-3 | - | few | TRBV6-2/TRBV6-3 | CASSYQDLLTDTQYF | TGTGCCAGCAGTTACCAGGACTTGCTCACAGATACGCAGTATTTT
TRBJ1-6 | - | few | TRBV5-1 | CASSLDRWTYNSPLHF | TGCGCCAGCAGCTTGGACCGGTGGACCTATAATTCACCCCTCCACTTT
TRBJ1-2 | - | - | TRBV12-3/TRBV12-4 | CASSLWDGYTF | TGTGCCAGCAGTTTATGGGATGGCTACACCTTC
TRBJ2-4 | - | few | TRBV6-1 | CASSEARGNIQYF | TGTGCCAGCAGTGAAGCCCGGGGAAACATTCAGTACTTC
TRBJ1-1 | - | - | TRBV7-2 | CASSLLGFGNTEAFF | TGTGCCAGCAGCTTACTTGGCTTCGGGAACACTGAAGCTTTCTTT
TRBJ2-3 | TRBD2 | few | TRBV5-1 | CASNKAGTSGTDTQYF | TGCGCCAGCAACAAGGCCGGGACTAGCGGCACAGATACGCAGTATTTT
TRBJ2-4 | - | - | TRBV12-3/TRBV12-4 | CASLSTKNIQYF | TGTGCCAGCTTGTCCACCAAAAACATTCAGTACTTC
TRBJ2-2 | - | - | TRBV15 | CATSRVGDNTGELFF | TGTGCCACCAGCAGAGTAGGAGACAACACCGGGGAGCTGTTTTTT
TRBJ2-3 | - | many | TRBV6-2/TRBV6-3 | CASATFGGTDTQYF | TGTGCCAGCGCAACATTCGGGGGCACAGATACGCAGTATTTT
TRBJ2-5 | - | - | TRBV6-1 | CASAQTDSAQETQYF | TGTGCCAGCGCCCAAACCGACTCAGCACAAGAGACCCAGTACTTC
TRBJ2-1 | - | - | TRBV11-2 | CASSSNQGRNEQFF | TGTGCCAGCAGCTCCAATCAGGGGAGGAATGAGCAGTTCTTC
TRBJ1-6 | - | - | TRBV27 | CASSLLSSVYKSPLHF | TGTGCCAGCAGTTTATTATCCAGCGTCTATAAATCACCCCTCCACTTT
TRBJ1-2 | - | - | TRBV6-5 | CASSKGPTGGYTF | TGTGCCAGCAGTAAGGGGCCGACGGGGGGCTACACCTTC
TRBJ2-6 | - | - | TRBV7-2 | CASSFEASISGANVLTF | TGTGCCAGCAGCTTCGAGGCGTCAATTTCTGGGGCCAACGTCCTGACTTTC
TRBJ2-1 | - | few | TRBV5-1 | CASSLVGDSYNEQFF | TGCGCCAGCAGCTTGGTGGGGGATTCCTACAATGAGCAGTTCTTC
TRBJ2-3 | TRBD2 | - | TRBV30 | CAWSVAGGSTQYF | TGTGCCTGGAGTGTAGCGGGAGGAAGTACGCAGTATTTT
TRBJ2-7 | - | few | TRBV7-9 | CASSFRSGGVEQYF | TGTGCCAGCAGCTTTCGTTCGGGCGGGGTTGAGCAGTACTTC
TRBJ2-1 | - | - | TRBV15 | CATSRDAGGPQFF | TGTGCCACCAGCAGAGATGCCGGGGGACCGCAGTTCTTC
TRBJ1-4 | TRBD1 | - | TRBV4-1 | CASSQVAGGNEKLFF | TGCGCCAGCAGCCAAGTGGCAGGGGGTAATGAAAAACTGTTTTTT
TRBJ1-1 | - | few | TRBV6-6 | CASSYSTQGVNTEAFF | TGTGCCAGCAGTTACTCCACGCAGGGAGTGAACACTGAAGCTTTCTTT
TRBJ2-1 | TRBD1 | - | TRBV6-1 | CASRAGTGGLGEQFF | TGTGCCAGCAGGGCCGGGACAGGGGGCTTGGGTGAGCAGTTCTTC
TRBJ2-5 | TRBD1 | - | TRBV5-1 | CASSYGQGQETQYF | TGCGCCAGCAGCTACGGACAGGGCCAAGAGACCCAGTACTTC
TRBJ1-1 | - | - | TRBV12-3/TRBV12-4 | CASSPGVLGTEAFF | TGTGCCAGCAGCCCCGGGGTTTTGGGCACTGAAGCTTTCTTT
TRBJ2-1 | - | few | TRBV7-2 | CASSLSSYNEQFF | TGTGCCAGCAGCTTAAGTTCTTACAATGAGCAGTTCTTC
TRBJ2-2 | - | - | TRBV7-2 | CASSKTGRVITGELFF | TGTGCCAGCAGCAAAACTGGCAGGGTGATCACCGGGGAGCTGTTTTTT
TRBJ2-1 | TRBD1 | - | TRBV7-3 | CASSPTGTGDPHEQFF | TGTGCCAGCAGCCCGACCGGGACAGGGGACCCCCATGAGCAGTTCTTC
TRBJ2-5 | TRBD2 | few | TRBV12-3/TRBV12-4 | CASRGLAGGFETQYF | TGTGCCAGCAGGGGGTTAGCGGGAGGCTTCGAGACCCAGTACTTC
TRBJ1-1 | TRBD1 | - | TRBV5-4 | CASSFGRGQVNTEAFF | TGTGCCAGCAGCTTTGGTAGGGGACAGGTGAACACTGAAGCTTTCTTT
TRBJ1-5 | - | once | TRBV4-1 | CAGHRFNQPQHF | TGCGCCGGTCACAGGTTTAATCAGCCCCAGCATTTT
TRBJ2-7 | TRBD2 | - | TRBV3-1 | CASSQDFGLAGAETQHF | TGTGCCAGCAGCCAAGATTTCGGACTAGCGGGGGCAGAGACCCAGCACTTC
TRBJ2-1 | TRBD1 | - | TRBV7-2 | CASSLVGQGRNEQFF | TGTGCCAGCAGCTTAGTTGGACAGGGGCGCAATGAGCAGTTCTTC
TRBJ1-2 | - | - | TRBV4-2 | CASSQVEGITDYGYTF | TGTGCCAGCAGCCAAGTTGAGGGGATTACGGACTATGGCTACACCTTC
TRBJ2-1 | - | - | TRBV6-2/TRBV6-3 | CASSYSGAVYNEQFF | TGTGCCAGCAGTTACTCAGGGGCGGTTTACAATGAGCAGTTCTTC
TRBJ2-3 | - | many | TRBV6-1 | CASRVPPGRDADTQYF | TGTGCCAGCAGGGTACCTCCGGGGCGCGATGCAGATACGCAGTATTTT
TRBJ1-2 | - | few | TRBV11-2 | CASSPGHIYGYTF | TGTGCCAGCAGCCCGGGACATATTTATGGCTACACCTTC
TRBJ2-7 | TRBD2 | few | TRBV27 | CASTRGVYEQYF | TGTGCCAGCACCCGGGGGGTCTACGAGCAGTACTTC
TRBJ2-7 | TRBD1 | - | TRBV23-1 | CASSQLMDRATQGEQYF | TGCGCCAGCAGTCAGCTAATGGACAGGGCAACGCAAGGAGAGCAGTACTTC
TRBJ2-3 | - | - | TRBV2 | CASQGSDTQYF | TGTGCCAGCCAGGGATCAGATACGCAGTATTTT
TRBJ1-5 | - | many | TRBV6-5 | CASSYLGSDSNQPQHF | TGTGCCAGCAGTTACTTGGGGTCCGATAGCAATCAGCCCCAGCATTTT
TRBJ2-1 | - | few | TRBV9 | CASSVGSYNEQFF | TGTGCCAGCAGCGTCGGCTCCTACAATGAGCAGTTCTTC
TRBJ2-1 | TRBD2 | few | TRBV7-2 | CASSLVGTSNYNEQFF | TGCGCCAGCAGCTTAGTTGGGACTAGCAACTACAATGAGCAGTTCTTC
TRBJ1-4 | - | few | TRBV29-1 | CSVTDPGKKLFF | TGCAGCGTGACAGACCCTGGAAAAAAACTGTTTTTT
TRBJ1-4 | - | - | TRBV18 | CASSPRARDTTNEKLFF | TGTGCCAGCTCACCACGTGCCAGGGATACAACTAATGAAAAACTGTTTTTT
TRBJ1-5 | - | - | TRBV20-1 | CSAGRRNQPQHF | TGCAGTGCCGGGCGACGCAATCAGCCCCAGCATTTT
TRBJ2-3 | TRBD2 | few | TRBV24-1 | CATSDLSGRSPDTQYF | TGTGCCACCAGTGATTTGAGCGGGAGGAGCCCAGATACGCAGTATTTT
TRBJ2-3 | TRBD2 | few | TRBV6-4 | CASSDRTSGADTQYF | TGTGCCAGCAGTGACAGGACTAGCGGTGCAGATACGCAGTATTTT
TRBJ2-2 | - | few | TRBV20-1 | CSARDRVVGTGELFF | TGCAGTGCTAGAGACCGGGTAGTCGGCACCGGGGAGCTGTTTTTT
TRBJ2-1 | TRBD2 | - | TRBV24-1 | CATSDSLAGTLNEQFF | TGTGCCACCAGTGATTCACTAGCGGGGACCCTCAATGAGCAGTTCTTC